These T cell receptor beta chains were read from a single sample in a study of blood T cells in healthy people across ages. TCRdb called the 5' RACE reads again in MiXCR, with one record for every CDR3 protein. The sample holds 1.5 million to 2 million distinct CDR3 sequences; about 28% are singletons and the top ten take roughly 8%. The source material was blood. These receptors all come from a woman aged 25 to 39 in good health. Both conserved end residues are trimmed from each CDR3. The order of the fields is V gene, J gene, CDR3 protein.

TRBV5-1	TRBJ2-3	ASSLAIQAWAIFSTDTQY
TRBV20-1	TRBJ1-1	SAFDRAGNTEAF
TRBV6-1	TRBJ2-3	ATRAGGATDTQY
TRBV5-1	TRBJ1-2	ASSLMDGRNYGYT
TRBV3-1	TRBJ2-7	ASSRYNSYEQY
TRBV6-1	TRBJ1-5	ASSEQYSNQPQH
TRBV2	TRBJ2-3	ASSRDPPIGDTQY
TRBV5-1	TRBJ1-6	ASSLFSGSYNSPLH
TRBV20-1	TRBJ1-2	SAPAGPNLGYGYT
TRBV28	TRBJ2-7	ASSSTWRGATYEQY
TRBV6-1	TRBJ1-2	AAHTQGTYGYT
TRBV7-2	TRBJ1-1	ASSFLPNTEAF
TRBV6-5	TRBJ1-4	ASRPTTNEKLF
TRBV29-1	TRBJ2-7	SVVNIESYEQY
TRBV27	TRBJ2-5	ASRTWSGGRGETQY
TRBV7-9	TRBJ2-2	ASSIRTATGELF
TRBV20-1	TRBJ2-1	SGTQGEGYNEQF
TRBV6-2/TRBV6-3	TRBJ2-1	ASSYSIRRTTDHNEQF
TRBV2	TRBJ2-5	ASSGRNTPSNEQY
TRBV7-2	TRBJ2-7	ASSTPTSGFSYEQY
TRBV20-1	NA	SARDWGEAYEQY
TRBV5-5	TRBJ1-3	ASSLGGLAGNTIY
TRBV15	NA	AASSPRQNDEQY
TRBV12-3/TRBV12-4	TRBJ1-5	TSSQPPGTDNSNQPQH
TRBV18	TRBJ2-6	ASSPRTTAAGANVLT
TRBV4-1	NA	TSSQSGGSTEQY
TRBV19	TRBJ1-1	ASSAWAESAF
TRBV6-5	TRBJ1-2	ASSYSTPGQNYGYT
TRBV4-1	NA	ASRVAISSYNEQY
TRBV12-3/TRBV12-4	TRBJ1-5	ATSTKRSNQPQH
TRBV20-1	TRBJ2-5	SAPAWETQY
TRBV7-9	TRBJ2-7	ASSQRVHEQY
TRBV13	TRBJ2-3	ASSLSATLATDTQY
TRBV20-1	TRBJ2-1	SATGGVYNEQF
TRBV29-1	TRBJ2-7	SVEYGGARIEQY
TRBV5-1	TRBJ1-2	ASSLNQAYGYT
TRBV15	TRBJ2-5	ATSRDLYRGRIETQY
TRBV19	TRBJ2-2	ASSRGASRTGELF
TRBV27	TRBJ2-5	ASSLSSGRWETQY
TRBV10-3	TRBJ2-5	AITEAPQETQY
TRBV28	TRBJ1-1	ASGLTGGFTEAF
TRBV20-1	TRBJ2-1	SAARARSGYNEQF
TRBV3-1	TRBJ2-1	ASNRQGANGEQF
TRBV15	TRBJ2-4	ATSGGMSGSAQNIQY
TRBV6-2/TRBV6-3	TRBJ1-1	ASSRALNTEAF
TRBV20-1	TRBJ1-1	SARDGEVYTEAF
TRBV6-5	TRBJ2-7	ASSYYPKQGVEQY
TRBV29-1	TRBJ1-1	SFGTGTNTEAF
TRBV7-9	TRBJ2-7	AEEQGETYEQY
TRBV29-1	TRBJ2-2	SVVGGLGTGELF
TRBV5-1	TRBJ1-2	ASSFPGNYGYT
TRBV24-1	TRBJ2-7	AIPGLAGANEQY
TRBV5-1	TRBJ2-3	ASSFQGGRTDTQY
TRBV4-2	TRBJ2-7	ASSQETGSNSYEQY
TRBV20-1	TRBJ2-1	SAAGVWGEQF